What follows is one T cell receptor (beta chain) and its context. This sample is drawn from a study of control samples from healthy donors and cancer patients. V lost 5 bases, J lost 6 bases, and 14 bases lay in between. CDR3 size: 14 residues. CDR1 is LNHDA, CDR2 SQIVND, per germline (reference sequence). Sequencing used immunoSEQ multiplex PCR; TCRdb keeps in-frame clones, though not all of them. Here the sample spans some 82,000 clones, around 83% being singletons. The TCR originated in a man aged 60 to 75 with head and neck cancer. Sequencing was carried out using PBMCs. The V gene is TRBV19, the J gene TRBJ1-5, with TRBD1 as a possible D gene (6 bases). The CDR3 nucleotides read TGTGCCAGTAGTCACAGGGAAGGGGGTCAGCCCCAGCATTTT. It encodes CASSHREGGQPQHF.